One and the same sample provided the 19 T cell receptor beta chains below, sequenced in a study of CD8+CD57+ T cells in acquired aplastic anemia. Genomic DNA, the template, was used for profiling of the TCR beta VDJ and CDR3. One entry per CDR3 protein, called by TCRdb with MiXCR from the reads. This sample has about 270,000 distinct CDR3 sequences, with around 60% found just once. The sequenced material came from sorted CD4+, CD8+, or CD8+CD57+ T cells (not recorded which) from PBMCs. The origin of the receptors is a human donor with severe aplastic anemia or a healthy control (not recorded which).

Of note for this clonotype: One end of the junction varies from germline; a read error may be responsible. V is TRBV20-1 and J is TRBJ1-3; D is undetermined. In germline, CDR1 is DFQATT, CDR2 SNEGSKA (reference sequence). The CDR3 is 13 residues long. The CDR3 DNA reads as TGCAGTGCTAGACAGAGCTCTGGAAACACCATATGTTTT. Translation gives CSARQSSGNTICF.

At least ten counts were recorded for this clonotype. V and J are TRBV7-6 and TRBJ2-7, with 13 nucleotides matching TRBD2. V shed 1 base and J 2 bases; nucleotides not matched to a gene: 2. In germline, CDR1 is SGHVS, CDR2 FNYEAQ. This CDR3 contains 16 residues. DNA of the CDR3: TGTGCCAGCAGCTTAGGCGGGACTAGCGGGGCCTACGAGCAGTACTTC. Translation: CASSLGGTSGAYEQYF.

This clonotype was observed many times. The gene calls are TRBV7-8 and TRBJ1-1; D not resolved. Germline V gene lookup returns CDR1 SGHVS and CDR2 FQNEAQ. Trimming stripped 2 bases from V and 1 base from J, with 11 bases between. This CDR3 region has 15 residues. This CDR3 reads CASSLNPTPNTEAFF. CDR3 nucleotides: TGTGCCAGCAGCTTAAATCCCACGCCGAACACTGAAGCTTTCTTT. The full variable domain, in which reference TRBV7-8 and TRBJ1-1 provide the parts outside the CDR3, is GAGVSQSPRYKVAKRGQDVALRCDPISGHVSLFWYQQALGQGPEFLTYFQNEAQLDKSGLPSDRFFAERPEGSVSTLKIQRTQQEDSAVYLCASSLNPTPNTEAFFGQGTRLTVV.

The V gene is TRBV2, the J gene TRBJ1-4; D is undetermined. V dropped 5 bases and J dropped 5 bases, with 12 bases sitting between them. The germline CDR1 and CDR2 sequences are SNHLY and FYNNEI. CDR3 size: 14 residues. CDR3 nucleotide sequence: TGTGCCAGCAGTAACAGCAACTTAAATGAAAAACTGTTTTTT. This sequence encodes CASSNSNLNEKLFF. The variable domain in full, completed from reference TRBV2 and TRBJ1-4, reads EPEVTQTPSHQVTQMGQEVILRCVPISNHLYFYWYRQILGQKVEFLVSFYNNEISEKSEIFDDQFSVERPDGSNFTLKIRSTKLEDSAMYFCASSNSNLNEKLFFGSGTQLSVL.

This chain joins TRBV2 and TRBJ1-1; TRBD1 is a possible D gene (6 bases). This CDR3 region has 14 residues. Per germline, CDR1 SNHLY and CDR2 FYNNEI. Trimming pared 10 bases from V and 1 base from J, leaving 16 bases between. The DNA of the CDR3 is TGTGCCACCTTAAGCGGGGACACGAACACTGAAGCTTTCTTT. This sequence encodes CATLSGDTNTEAFF.

The chain has TRBV20-1 and TRBJ2-5, with unresolved D. CDR1 and CDR2 (germline): DFQATT, SNEGSKA (reference sequence). CDR3 length equals 11 residues. V was trimmed by 1 base and J by 5 bases, leaving 5 bases between them. In DNA form, the CDR3 reads TGCAGTGCTAGAGGGTCTGAGACCCAGTACTTC. Its translation: CSARGSETQYF.

The chain employs TRBV25-1 and TRBJ1-1, with TRBD1 matching over 8 bases. V lost 7 bases and J lost 0; bases outside the gene matches: 7. Germline V gene lookup returns CDR1 MGHDK and CDR2 SYGVNS. The CDR3 is made up of 15 amino acids. The CDR3 spells CASTAGGVLNTEAFF. In nucleotides, the CDR3 is TGTGCCAGCACCGCAGGGGGCGTCTTGAACACTGAAGCTTTCTTT.

The chain employs TRBV7-2 and TRBJ2-1; TRBD1 agrees at 9 bases. The CDR3 extends over 15 amino acids. Per germline, CDR1 SGHTA and CDR2 FQGNSA. J lost 4 bases, V lost 6 bases, and 7 bases had no gene match. The CDR3 loop reads CASSPDRGLYNEQFF. CDR3 DNA sequence: TGTGCCAGCAGTCCGGACAGGGGACTTTACAATGAGCAGTTCTTC. Filled out from reference TRBV7-2 and TRBJ2-1, the complete variable domain reads GAGVSQSPSNKVTEKGKDVELRCDPISGHTALYWYRQSLGQGLEFLIYFQGNSAPDKSGLPSDRFSAERTGGSVSTLTIQRTQQEDSAVYLCASSPDRGLYNEQFFGPGTRLTVL.

The chain combines TRBV7-8 with TRBJ1-2; D remains ambiguous. Trimming removed 8 bases at V and 6 bases at J, with 16 bases between. Germline assignment: CDR1 SGHVS and CDR2 FQNEAQ. The CDR3 consists of 13 residues. The DNA of the CDR3 is TGTGCCAGCGGACGGCCGGTAGTTGATGGCTACACCTTC. Translated: CASGRPVVDGYTF.

The V gene is TRBV29-1, the J gene TRBJ2-5, with 8 bases that match TRBD2. The J segment lost 5 bases and the V segment lost 3 bases, leaving 8 bases of the junction unmatched. Germline CDR1 reads SQVTM; CDR2 reads ANQGSEA. The CDR3 is 14 residues long. CDR3 sequence: CSVEASGGWETQYF. Here the CDR3 DNA reads TGCAGCGTTGAGGCCAGCGGGGGCTGGGAGACCCAGTACTTC.

Notes on this clonotype: One junction end does not reproduce the germline sequence, and a read error may be involved. V is TRBV7-9 and J is TRBJ1-4; D perhaps matches TRBD1 (5 bases). The CDR3 consists of 13 residues. Germline V gene lookup returns CDR1 SEHNR and CDR2 FQNEAQ (reference sequence). The CDR3 nucleotides are TGTGCCAGCCTTAGGGGCGAAAATGAAAAACTGTTCTTT. Its protein product is CASLRGENEKLFF. The whole variable domain, filled in from reference TRBV7-9 and TRBJ1-4, reads DTGVSQNPRHKITKRGQNVTFRCDPISEHNRLYWYRQTLGQGPEFLTYFQNEAQLEKSRLLSDRFSAERPKGSFSTLEIQRTEQGDSAMYLCASLRGENEKLFFGSGTQLSVL.

This chain links TRBV7-9 with TRBJ2-2; 8 nucleotides match TRBD1. Looked up from germline, CDR1 is SEHNR and CDR2 is FQNEAQ (reference sequence). There are 15 residues in the CDR3. The junction had 10 bases not matched to a gene; V was cut back by 5 bases and J by 8 bases. The CDR3 bases are TGTGCCAGCAGCGCCGATCAGGGGGCTCCTGGGGAGCTGTTTTTT. The encoded protein is CASSADQGAPGELFF.

This clonotype was seen only a few times. The V call is TRBV10-1, the J call TRBJ2-7; no firm D call. Germline CDR1 is WNHNN and CDR2 is SYGVQD (reference sequence). This CDR3 region has 14 residues. The ends were cut back, 4 bases at V and 4 bases at J, with 14 bases in the middle. CDR3 nucleotide sequence: TGCGCCAGCAGTGCGGCAGCGAAGCCTTACGAGCAGTACTTC. Protein sequence: CASSAAAKPYEQYF.

The genes are TRBV7-3 and TRBJ2-1; weak D call: TRBD1 (5 bases). The CDR3 is 13 residues long. Germline CDR1 and CDR2: SGHTA and FQGTGA. The germline V and J ends were trimmed by 3 bases and 9 bases, with 12 bases remaining between them. CDR3 amino acids: CASSLSWGAEQFF. The DNA of the CDR3 is TGTGCCAGCAGCTTGAGCTGGGGCGCTGAGCAGTTCTTC.

The rearrangement joins TRBV7-9 to TRBJ1-3; weak D call: TRBD1 (6 bases). CDR3 size: 15 residues. Germline values: CDR1 SEHNR, CDR2 FQNEAQ (reference sequence). The V end lost 2 bases, the J end lost 2 bases, and 10 bases lay between the germline ends. DNA for the CDR3: TGTGCCAGCAGCTTATTAGAGGGGGCTGGAAACACCATATATTTT. Translated, it gives CASSLLEGAGNTIYF.

The chain uses TRBV2 and TRBJ1-2; 7 bases map to TRBD1. The germline V gene has CDR1 SNHLY and CDR2 FYNNEI. This CDR3 has 15 amino acids. Trimming took 5 bases from V and 4 from J; bases not matched to a gene: 10. The CDR3 nucleotides read TGTGCCAGCAGTCTCAACAGGGGTGGGTCCTATGGCTACACCTTC. It yields the protein CASSLNRGGSYGYTF.

The chain combines TRBV12-3 or TRBV12-4 with TRBJ2-3, with 10 bases matching TRBD2. After removal of 6 bases from V and 6 bases from J, the junction contained 9 bases not matched to a gene. The CDR3 has 15 amino acids. The CDR3 here is CASSSLERGGDTQYF. The CDR3 DNA is TGTGCCAGCAGCTCCCTGGAGCGGGGGGGGGATACGCAGTATTTT.

The chain couples TRBV7-9 to TRBJ1-2; D ambiguous. V was cut by 2 bases and J by 7 bases, with 17 bases left in between. Germline values: CDR1 SEHNR, CDR2 FQNEAQ (reference sequence). This CDR3 is 15 amino acids long. The CDR3 loop is CASSLSAAAGSGYTF. In DNA, the CDR3 is TGTGCCAGCAGCTTATCCGCGGCGGCGGGCAGTGGCTACACCTTC. Based on the CDR3 plus reference TRBV7-9 and TRBJ1-2, the full variable domain is DTGVSQNPRHKITKRGQNVTFRCDPISEHNRLYWYRQTLGQGPEFLTYFQNEAQLEKSRLLSDRFSAERPKGSFSTLEIQRTEQGDSAMYLCASSLSAAAGSGYTFGSGTRLTVV.

The J gene is TRBJ2-4, the V gene TRBV15; D gene uncertain. Looked up from germline, CDR1 is LNHNV and CDR2 is YYDKDF (reference sequence). The CDR3 loop spans 13 amino acids. V lost 8 bases to trimming and J lost 5 bases, with 13 bases between them. CDR3 amino acids: CATGDAVQNIQYF. DNA for the CDR3: TGTGCCACCGGAGACGCGGTTCAAAACATTCAGTACTTC.